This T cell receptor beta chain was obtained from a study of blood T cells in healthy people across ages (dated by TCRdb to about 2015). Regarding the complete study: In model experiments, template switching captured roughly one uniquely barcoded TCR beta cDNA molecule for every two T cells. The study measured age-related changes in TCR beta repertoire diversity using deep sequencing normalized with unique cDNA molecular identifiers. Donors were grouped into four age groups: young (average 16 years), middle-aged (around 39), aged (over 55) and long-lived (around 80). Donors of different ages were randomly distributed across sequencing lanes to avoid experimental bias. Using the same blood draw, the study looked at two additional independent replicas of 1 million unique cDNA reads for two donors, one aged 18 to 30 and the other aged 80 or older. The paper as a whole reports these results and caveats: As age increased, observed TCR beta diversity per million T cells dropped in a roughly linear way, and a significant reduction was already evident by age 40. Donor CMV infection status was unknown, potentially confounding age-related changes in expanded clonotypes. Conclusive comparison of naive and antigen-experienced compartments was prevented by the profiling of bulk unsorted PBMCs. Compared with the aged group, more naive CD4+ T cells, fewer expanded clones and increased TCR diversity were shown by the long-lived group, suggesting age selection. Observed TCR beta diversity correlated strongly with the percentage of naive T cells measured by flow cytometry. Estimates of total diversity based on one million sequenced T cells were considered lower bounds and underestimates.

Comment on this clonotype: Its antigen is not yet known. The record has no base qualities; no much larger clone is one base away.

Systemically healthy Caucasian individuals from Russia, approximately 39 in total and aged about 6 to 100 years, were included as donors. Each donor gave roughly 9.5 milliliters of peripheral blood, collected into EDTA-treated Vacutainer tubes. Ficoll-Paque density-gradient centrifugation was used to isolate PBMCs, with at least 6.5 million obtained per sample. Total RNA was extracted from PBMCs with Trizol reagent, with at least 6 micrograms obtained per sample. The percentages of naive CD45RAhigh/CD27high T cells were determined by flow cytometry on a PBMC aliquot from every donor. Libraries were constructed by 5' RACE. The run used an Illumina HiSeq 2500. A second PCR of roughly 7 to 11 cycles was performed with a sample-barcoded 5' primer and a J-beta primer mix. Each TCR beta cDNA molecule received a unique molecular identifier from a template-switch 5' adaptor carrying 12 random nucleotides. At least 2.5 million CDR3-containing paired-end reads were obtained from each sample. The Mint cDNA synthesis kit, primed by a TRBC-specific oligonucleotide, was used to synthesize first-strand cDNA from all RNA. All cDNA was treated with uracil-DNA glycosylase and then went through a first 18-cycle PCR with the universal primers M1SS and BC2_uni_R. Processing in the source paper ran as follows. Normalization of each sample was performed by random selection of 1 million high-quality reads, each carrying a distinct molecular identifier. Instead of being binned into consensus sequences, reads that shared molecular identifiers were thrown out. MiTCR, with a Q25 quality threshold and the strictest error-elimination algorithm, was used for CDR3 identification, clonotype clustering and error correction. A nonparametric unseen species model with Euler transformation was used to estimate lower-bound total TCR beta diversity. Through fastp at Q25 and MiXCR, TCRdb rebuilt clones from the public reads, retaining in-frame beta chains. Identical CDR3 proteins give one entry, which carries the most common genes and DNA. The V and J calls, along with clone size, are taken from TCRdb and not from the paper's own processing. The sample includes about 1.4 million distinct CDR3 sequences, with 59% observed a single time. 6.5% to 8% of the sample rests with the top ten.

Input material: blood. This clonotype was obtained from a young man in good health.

The CDR3 corresponds to CASQLGPESYEQYF. The DNA sequence reads TGTGCCAGCCAGCTTGGGCCAGAGTCCTACGAGCAGTACTTC. The V gene is TRBV18 and the J gene is TRBJ2-4, with the D gene not confidently named. The DNA end is a closer match to TRBJ2-7, so the J assignment may be wrong. Looking up the germline V gene yields CDR1 KGHSH and CDR2 LQKENI. The CDR3 contains 14 residues, cysteine and phenylalanine counted. CDR3 DNA only is kept here, 42 bases in frame from base 1.